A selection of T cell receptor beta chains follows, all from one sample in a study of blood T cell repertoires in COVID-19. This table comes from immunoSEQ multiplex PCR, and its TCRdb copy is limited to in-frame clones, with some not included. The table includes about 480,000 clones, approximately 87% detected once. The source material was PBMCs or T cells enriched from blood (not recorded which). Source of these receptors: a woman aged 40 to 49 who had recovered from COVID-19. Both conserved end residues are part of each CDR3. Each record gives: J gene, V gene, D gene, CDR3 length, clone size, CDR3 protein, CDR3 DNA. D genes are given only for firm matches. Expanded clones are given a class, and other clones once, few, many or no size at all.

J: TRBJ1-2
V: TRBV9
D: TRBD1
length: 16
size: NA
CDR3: CASSPQDRGQYYGYTF
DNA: TGTGCCAGCAGCCCCCAGGACAGGGGCCAATACTATGGCTACACCTTC

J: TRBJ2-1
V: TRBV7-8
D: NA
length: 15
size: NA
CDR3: CASSLGRVTYNEQFF
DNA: TGTGCCAGCAGCTTAGGCAGGGTGACCTACAATGAGCAGTTCTTC

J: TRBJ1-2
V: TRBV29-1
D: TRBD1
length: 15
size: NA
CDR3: CSAGYRDSLVSGYTF
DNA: TGCAGCGCTGGATACCGGGACAGCCTCGTCAGTGGCTACACCTTC

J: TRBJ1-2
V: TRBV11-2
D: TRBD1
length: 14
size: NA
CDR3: CASSPGGRAYGYTF
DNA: TGTGCCAGCAGCCCAGGGGGCCGCGCCTATGGCTACACCTTC

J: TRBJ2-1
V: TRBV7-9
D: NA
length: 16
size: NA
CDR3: CASSLGGLLSYNEQFF
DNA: TGTGCCAGCAGCTTAGGAGGACTGCTCTCCTACAATGAGCAGTTCTTC

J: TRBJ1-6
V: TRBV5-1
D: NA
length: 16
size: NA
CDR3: CASSLVGSSYNSPLHF
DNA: TGCGCCAGCAGCTTGGTAGGGAGCTCCTATAATTCACCCCTCCACTTT

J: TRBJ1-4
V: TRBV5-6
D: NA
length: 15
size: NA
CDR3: CASSLARATNEKLFF
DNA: TGTGCCAGCAGCTTGGCTCGGGCAACTAATGAAAAACTGTTTTTT

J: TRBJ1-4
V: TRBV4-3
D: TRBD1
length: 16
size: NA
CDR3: CASSQRAGTGPEKLFF
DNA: TGCGCCAGCAGCCAAAGGGCCGGGACAGGGCCTGAAAAACTGTTTTTT

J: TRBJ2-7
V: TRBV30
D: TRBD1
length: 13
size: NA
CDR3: CAWSSGTGYEQYF
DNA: TGTGCCTGGAGCTCCGGGACAGGGTATGAGCAGTACTTC

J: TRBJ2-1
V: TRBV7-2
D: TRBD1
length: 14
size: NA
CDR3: CASSSYRGQDEQFF
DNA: TGTGCCAGCAGCTCCTACAGGGGGCAAGATGAGCAGTTCTTC

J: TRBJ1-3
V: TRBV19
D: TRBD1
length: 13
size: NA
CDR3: CASGQGSGNTIYF
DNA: TGTGCCAGTGGACAGGGTTCAGGAAACACCATATATTTT

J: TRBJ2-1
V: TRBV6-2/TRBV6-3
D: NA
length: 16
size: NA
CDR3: CASSSPPRRIYNEQFF
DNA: TGTGCCAGCAGTTCCCCACCTAGGCGGATCTACAATGAGCAGTTCTTC

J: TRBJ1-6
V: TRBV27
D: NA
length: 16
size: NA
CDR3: CASSPRVSSYNSPLHF
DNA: TGTGCCAGCAGCCCACGCGTTAGCTCCTATAATTCACCCCTCCACTTT

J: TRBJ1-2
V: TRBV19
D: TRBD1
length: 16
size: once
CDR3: CASSIDLGTGFYGYTF
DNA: TGTGCCAGTAGTATAGATCTGGGGACAGGGTTCTATGGCTACACCTTC

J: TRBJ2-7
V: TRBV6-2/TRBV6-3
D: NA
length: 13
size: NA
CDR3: CASSYHRTYEQYF
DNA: TGTGCCAGCAGTTACCACAGAACCTACGAGCAGTACTTC

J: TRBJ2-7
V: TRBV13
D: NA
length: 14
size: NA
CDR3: CASSPGQGLGEQYF
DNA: TGTGCCAGCAGCCCGGGGCAGGGGCTTGGCGAGCAGTACTTC

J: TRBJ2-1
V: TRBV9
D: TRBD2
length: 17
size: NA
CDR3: CASSERDREDSYNEQFF
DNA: TGTGCCAGCAGCGAGCGGGACCGGGAGGACTCCTACAATGAGCAGTTCTTC

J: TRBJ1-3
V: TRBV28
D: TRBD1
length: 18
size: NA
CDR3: CASSTLPLQGAPGNTIYF
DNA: TGTGCCAGCAGTACCCTCCCCCTACAGGGGGCCCCTGGAAACACCATATATTTT

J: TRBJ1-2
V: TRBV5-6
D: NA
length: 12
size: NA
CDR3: CASSSRPYGYTF
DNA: TGTGCCAGCAGCTCGAGGCCATATGGCTACACCTTC

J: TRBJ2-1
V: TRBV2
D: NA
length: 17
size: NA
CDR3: CASSESRSGNHYNEQFF
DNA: TGTGCCAGCAGTGAAAGTCGTAGCGGAAACCACTACAATGAGCAGTTCTTC

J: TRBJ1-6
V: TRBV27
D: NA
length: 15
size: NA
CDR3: CASSLGSNYNSPLHF
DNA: TGTGCCAGCAGTTTGGGCTCAAACTATAATTCACCCCTCCACTTT

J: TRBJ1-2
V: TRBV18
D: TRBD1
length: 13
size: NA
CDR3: CASSQGTDYGYTF
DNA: TGTGCCAGCTCCCAAGGGACAGACTATGGCTACACCTTC

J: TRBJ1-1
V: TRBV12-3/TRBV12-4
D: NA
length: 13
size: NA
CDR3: CASSFRELTEAFF
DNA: TGTGCCAGCAGTTTCAGGGAACTCACTGAAGCTTTCTTT

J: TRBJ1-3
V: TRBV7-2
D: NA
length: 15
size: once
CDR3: CASSLFPSSGNTIYF
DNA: TGTGCCAGCAGCTTATTTCCCAGCTCTGGAAACACCATATATTTT

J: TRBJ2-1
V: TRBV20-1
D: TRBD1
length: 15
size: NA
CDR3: CSASEGQGIYNEQFF
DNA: TGCAGTGCTAGTGAGGGACAGGGGATCTACAATGAGCAGTTCTTC

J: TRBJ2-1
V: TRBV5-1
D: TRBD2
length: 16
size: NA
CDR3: CASSLETAGGYNEQFF
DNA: TGCGCCAGCAGCTTGGAAACGGCGGGAGGGTACAATGAGCAGTTCTTC

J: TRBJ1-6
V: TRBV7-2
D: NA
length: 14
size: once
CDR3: CASSLEQGNSPLHF
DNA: TGTGCCAGCAGCTTAGAACAGGGTAATTCACCCCTCCACTTT

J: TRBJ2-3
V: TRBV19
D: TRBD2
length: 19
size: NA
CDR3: CASSINPGLAGGRADTQYF
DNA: TGTGCCAGTAGTATTAACCCGGGACTAGCGGGAGGACGGGCAGATACGCAGTATTTT

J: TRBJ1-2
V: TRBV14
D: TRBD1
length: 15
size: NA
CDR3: CASSRTGTGVYGYTF
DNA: TGTGCCAGCAGCCGGACCGGGACAGGAGTCTATGGCTACACCTTC

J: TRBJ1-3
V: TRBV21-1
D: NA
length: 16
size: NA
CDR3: CASSNLDRASGNTIYF
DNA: TGTGCCAGCAGCAATTTAGACAGGGCATCTGGAAACACCATATATTTT

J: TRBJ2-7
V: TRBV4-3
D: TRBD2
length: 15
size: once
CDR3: CASSQETSVYYEQYF
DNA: TGCGCCAGCAGCCAGGAGACTAGCGTATATTACGAGCAGTACTTC

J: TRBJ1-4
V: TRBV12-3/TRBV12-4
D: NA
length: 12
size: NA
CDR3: CAAGLRTEKLFF
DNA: TGTGCCGCGGGACTAAGGACTGAAAAACTGTTTTTT

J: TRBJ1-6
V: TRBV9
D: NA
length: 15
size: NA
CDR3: CASSVAGEHNSPLHF
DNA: TGTGCCAGCAGCGTAGCGGGGGAACATAATTCACCCCTCCACTTT

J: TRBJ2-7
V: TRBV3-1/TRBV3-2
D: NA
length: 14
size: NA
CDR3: CASSQAGLFYEQYF
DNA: TGTGCCAGCAGCCAAGCTGGACTTTTCTACGAGCAGTACTTC

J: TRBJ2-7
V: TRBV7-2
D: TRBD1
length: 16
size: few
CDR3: CASSLVRDRGSQGQYF
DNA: TGTGCCAGCAGCTTGGTGCGGGACAGGGGGTCCCAGGGGCAGTACTTC

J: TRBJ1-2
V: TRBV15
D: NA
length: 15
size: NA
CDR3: CATSSPGTTVYGYTF
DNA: TGTGCCACCAGCAGCCCCGGGACAACCGTCTATGGCTACACCTTC

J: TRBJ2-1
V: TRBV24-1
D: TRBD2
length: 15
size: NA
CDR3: CATRGTSGSYNEQFF
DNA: TGTGCCACCAGGGGGACTAGCGGCTCCTACAATGAGCAGTTCTTC

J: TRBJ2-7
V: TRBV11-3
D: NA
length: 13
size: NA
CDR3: CASSSASAYEQYF
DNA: TGTGCCAGCAGCTCTGCCAGTGCATACGAGCAGTACTTC

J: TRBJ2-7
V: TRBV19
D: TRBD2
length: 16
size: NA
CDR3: CASSSGGLAHTYEQYF
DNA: TGTGCCAGTAGTTCCGGCGGACTAGCGCACACCTACGAGCAGTACTTC

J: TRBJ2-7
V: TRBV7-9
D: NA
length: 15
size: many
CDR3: CASSPTGTPSYEQYF
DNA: TGTGCCAGCAGCCCGACCGGGACACCTTCCTACGAGCAGTACTTC

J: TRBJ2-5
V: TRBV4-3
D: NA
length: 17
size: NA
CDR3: CASSQDPGQGGMETQYF
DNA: TGCGCCAGCAGCCAAGATCCGGGACAAGGGGGTATGGAGACCCAGTACTTC

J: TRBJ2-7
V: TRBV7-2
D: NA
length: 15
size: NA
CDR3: CASSLDWGGNYEQYF
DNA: TGTGCCAGCAGCTTAGACTGGGGCGGGAACTACGAGCAGTACTTC

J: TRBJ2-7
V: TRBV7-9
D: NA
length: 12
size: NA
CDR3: CASSPYRSEQYF
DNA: TGTGCCAGCAGCCCCTACCGCTCCGAGCAGTACTTC

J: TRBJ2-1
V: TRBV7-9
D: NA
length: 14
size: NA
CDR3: CASSSTAFGNEQFF
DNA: TGTGCCAGCAGCTCAACTGCGTTCGGCAATGAGCAGTTCTTC

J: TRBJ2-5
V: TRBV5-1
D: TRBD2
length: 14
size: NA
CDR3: CASSHGTSQETQYF
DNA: TGCGCCAGCAGCCACGGGACTAGCCAAGAGACCCAGTACTTC

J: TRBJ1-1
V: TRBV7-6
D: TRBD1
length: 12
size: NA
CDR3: CASSSRTGKAFF
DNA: TGTGCCAGCAGCTCTAGGACAGGGAAGGCTTTCTTT

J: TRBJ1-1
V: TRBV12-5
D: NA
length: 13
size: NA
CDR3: CASGLALGSEAFF
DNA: TGTGCTAGTGGTTTGGCCCTGGGCTCTGAAGCTTTCTTT

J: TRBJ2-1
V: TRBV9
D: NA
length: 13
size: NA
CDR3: CASSRSRDHEQFF
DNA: TGTGCCAGCAGCAGAAGCAGGGATCATGAGCAGTTCTTC

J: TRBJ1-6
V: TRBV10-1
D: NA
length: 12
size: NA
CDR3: CASSDPNSPLHF
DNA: TGCGCCAGCAGTGACCCGAATTCACCCCTCCACTTT

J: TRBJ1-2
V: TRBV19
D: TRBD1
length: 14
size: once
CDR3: CASSITQGASGYTF
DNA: TGTGCCAGTAGTATAACGCAGGGGGCCTCGGGCTACACCTTC

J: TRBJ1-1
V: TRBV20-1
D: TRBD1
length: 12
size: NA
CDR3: CSASRTDREAFF
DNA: TGCAGTGCTAGTAGGACCGACAGGGAGGCTTTCTTT

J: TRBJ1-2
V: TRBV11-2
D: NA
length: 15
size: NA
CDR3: CASSPYAHTSYGYTF
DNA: TGTGCCAGCAGCCCATACGCACACACAAGCTATGGCTACACCTTC

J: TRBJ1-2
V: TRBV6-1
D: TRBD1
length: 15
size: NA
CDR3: CASSERTGGLYGYTF
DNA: TGTGCCAGCAGTGAAAGGACAGGGGGCTTATATGGCTACACCTTC